Below are 15 T cell receptor beta chains sequenced from a single sample in a study of blood T cells in healthy people across ages. Then a second PCR, running about 6 to 12 cycles, was carried out with a sample-barcoded 5' primer and a J-beta primer mix. TCRdb recomputed calls from the 5' RACE reads with MiXCR, one row per CDR3 protein. In the table there are around 900,000 distinct CDR3 sequences, more than 25% of which are singletons. The sequenced material came from blood. These receptors were obtained from an elderly woman in good health.

This clonotype was recorded at least ten times. The chain has TRBV12-3 or TRBV12-4 and TRBJ2-1; maybe TRBD2 (5 bases). The CDR3 runs to 15 residues. V lost 6 bases and J lost 3, with 15 bases in between. The CDR3 DNA sequence: TGTGCCAGCAGCCACCCGGGATTGTACTACAATGAGCAGTTCTTC. It specifies CASSHPGLYYNEQFF.

The rearrangement uses TRBV18 and TRBJ2-1; 7 bases align to TRBD2. Trimming took 3 bases from V and 10 from J; bases not matched to a gene: 3. The germline V gene encodes CDR1 KGHSH and CDR2 LQKENI. The CDR3 contains 12 residues. The CDR3 nucleotides are TGTGCCAGCTCACCCACTAGCGTCGAGCAGTTCTTC. Protein product: CASSPTSVEQFF.

J is TRBJ1-2 and V is TRBV4-1, with 7 bases fitting TRBD1. The CDR3 runs to 13 residues. J lost 9 bases, V lost 4 bases, and 8 bases had no gene match. The germline CDR1 and CDR2 sequences are MGHRA and YSYEKL. CDR3 in amino acids: CASSPPGQISYTF. In nucleotides, the CDR3 is TGCGCCAGCAGCCCACCGGGACAGATTAGCTACACCTTC.

About this clonotype itself: With a much larger clone just one base away, this may be a read error. This chain links TRBV7-2 with TRBJ2-3; no firm D call. The CDR3 spans 14 residues. Germline CDR1 is SGHTA and CDR2 is FQGNSA. V was clipped by 2 bases and J by 0 bases, with 6 bases between them. The CDR3 DNA follows: TGTGCCAGCAGCTTAACGTTTAGCACAGATACGCAGTATTTT. Its protein product is CASSLTFSTDTQYF.

To note about this clonotype: This may stem from a read error, because a much larger clone lies one nucleotide away. The chain links TRBV5-1 to TRBJ1-6; D might be TRBD1 (6 bases). CDR3 length: 15 amino acids. Deletions cut 4 bases from V and 10 bases from J, with 18 bases between. Germline assignment: CDR1 SGHRS and CDR2 YFSETQ. CDR3 amino acids: CASSLEKQGNSPLHF. The DNA for the CDR3 is TGCGCCAGCAGCCTGGAGAAACAGGGTAACTCACCCCTCCACTTT.

This clonotype was counted at least ten times. V is TRBV6-6 and J is TRBJ2-1; the match to TRBD2 covers 8 bases. CDR1 is MNHNY, CDR2 SVGAGI, per germline (reference sequence). The V and J ends lost 4 bases and 5 bases, in that order; junction bases with no gene match: 4. CDR3 length equals 14 residues. The CDR3 DNA sequence: TGTGCCAGCAGTTCCCGGGGGGGCGACAATGAGCAGTTCTTC. It specifies CASSSRGGDNEQFF.

In this sample, this clonotype turned up many times. V and J are TRBV7-2 and TRBJ2-1, with 11 bases that match TRBD2. The CDR3 totals 15 residues. V trimming: 7 bases; J trimming: 7 bases; junction bases outside the gene matches: 9. Germline V lookup: CDR1 SGHTA, CDR2 FQGNSA. The CDR3: CASTQASGGFNEQFF. CDR3 nucleotide sequence: TGTGCCAGCACCCAGGCTAGCGGGGGGTTTAATGAGCAGTTCTTC.

This clonotype has a handful of counts. This chain joins TRBV19 and TRBJ1-5; no definite D call. Trimming shortened V by 6 bases and J by 4 bases, and 7 bases separated the two germline ends. This CDR3 is built from 12 residues. CDR1 and CDR2 from the germline V gene are LNHDA and SQIVND (reference sequence). CDR3 bases: TGTGCCAGTAGCCACACAAATCAGCCCCAGCATTTT. This encodes CASSHTNQPQHF.

Comment on this clonotype: A much larger clone lies one base from this, so it may be a read error. V gene TRBV12-3 or TRBV12-4 combines with J gene TRBJ2-5; weak D call: TRBD1 (6 bases). The ends were cut back, 3 bases at V and 11 bases at J, with 16 bases in the middle. The CDR3 sequence is 13 residues long. The CDR3 spells CASSLGHQDEQYF. DNA for the CDR3: TGTGCCAGCAGTTTGGGACATCAGGATGAGCAGTACTTC.

This clonotype has ten or more counts. The chain combines TRBV20-1 with TRBJ2-7; tentative D call: TRBD2 (6 bases). The V gene lost 0 bases and the J gene lost 6 bases, with 18 bases spanning the gap. Germline V gene data show CDR1 as DFQATT and CDR2 as SNEGSKA (reference sequence). The CDR3 runs to 15 residues. CDR3 bases: TGCAGTGCTAGAGATCCGACGGCCGGGGGTCCCGAGCAGTACTTC. Encoded protein: CSARDPTAGGPEQYF.

This clonotype has at least ten counts. J is TRBJ2-3 and V is TRBV6-1, with unresolved D. In germline, CDR1 is MNHNS, CDR2 SASEGT. The V gene lost 2 bases and the J gene lost 0 bases, with 15 bases spanning the gap. This CDR3 comprises 17 residues. CDR3 amino acids: CASSELGLPPSTDTQYF. The CDR3 bases are TGTGCCAGCAGTGAACTTGGTCTCCCACCTAGCACAGATACGCAGTATTTT.

The chain combines TRBV28 with TRBJ2-7; 8 nucleotides line up with TRBD1. Judging by the DNA end, TRBJ2-5 fits better; the J call may be wrong. The CDR3 covers 15 residues. CDR1 and CDR2 (germline): MDHEN, SYDVKM. DNA of the CDR3: TGTGCCAGCACCACTGCAGGACAGGGCCAAGAGACCCAGTACTTC. Its translation: CASTTAGQGQETQYF.

Many counts were recorded for this clonotype. The V gene is TRBV20-1, the J gene TRBJ2-3; D not certain. Germline loops: CDR1 DFQATT, CDR2 SNEGSKA (reference sequence). The CDR3 spans 15 residues. Trimming shortened V by 2 bases and J by 0 bases, and 12 bases separated the two germline ends. The CDR3: CSARSAGVSTDTQYF. The CDR3 DNA is TGCAGTGCTAGATCCGCAGGTGTTAGCACAGATACGCAGTATTTT.

This clonotype was counted a few times. The V call is TRBV5-5, the J call TRBJ2-3, with 10 bases identical to TRBD1. The CDR3 totals 15 residues. Looked up from germline, CDR1 is SGHKS and CDR2 is YYEKEE (reference sequence). The V segment lost 6 bases and the J segment 1 base; nucleotides outside the gene matches: 5. Here the CDR3 reads CASKTGTGGTDTQYF. The CDR3 DNA sequence: TGTGCCAGCAAAACCGGGACAGGGGGCACAGATACGCAGTATTTT.

For this clonotype: Given a much more abundant clone one base away, this may be a read error. CDR3: CAGSLGRGLSDTQYF. Here the CDR3 DNA reads TGTGCCGGCAGCTTAGGACGTGGACTTTCGGATACGCAGTATTTT. The rearrangement links TRBV7-6 to TRBJ2-3; a possible D gene is TRBD2 (5 bases). This CDR3 comprises 15 residues. CDR1 and CDR2 (germline): SGHVS, FNYEAQ.